A single sample gave rise to the 27 T cell receptor beta chains below, sequenced in a study of naive CD8 T cells in extremely preterm neonates. TCRdb keeps only in-frame clones here, not all; method: immunoSEQ multiplex PCR. The sample carries several thousand clones, roughly nine tenths recorded once. Elective cesarean births at about 37-41 weeks, without labor or membrane rupture, supplied the cord blood. What was sequenced was naive CD8+ T cells from cord blood. The receptors originated from a newborn in good health.

The chain has TRBV7-9 and TRBJ1-6; no clear D. The CDR3 runs 15 residues. The V gene lost 1 base and the J gene lost 4 bases, with 8 bases spanning the gap. CDR1 SEHNR and CDR2 FQNEAQ come from the germline V gene (reference sequence). The CDR3 spells CASSLVRGYNSPLHF. The CDR3 nucleotides are TGTGCCAGCAGCTTAGTTCGGGGTTATAATTCACCCCTCCACTTT.

The chain couples TRBV5-1 to TRBJ1-1; no reliable D call. Germline lookup yields CDR1 SGHRS and CDR2 YFSETQ. Trimming cost V 5 bases and J 5 bases, with 7 bases left between them. The CDR3 spans 11 residues. The DNA of the CDR3 is TGCGCCAGCAGGGTCGAGACTGAAGCTTTCTTT. The encoded protein is CASRVETEAFF.

This clone appeared once. This chain uses TRBV7-6 with TRBJ1-3; 8 nucleotides match TRBD1. Per germline, CDR1 SGHVS and CDR2 FNYEAQ. The CDR3 is made up of 15 amino acids. After removal of 4 bases from V and 2 bases from J, the junction contained 4 bases not matched to a gene. CDR3 nucleotide sequence: TGTGCCAGCAGCTCCCTGACAGGGGCTGGAAACACCATATATTTT. Its protein product is CASSSLTGAGNTIYF.

V is TRBV6-1 and J is TRBJ2-7; D gene unclear. This CDR3 spans 12 amino acids. Trimming removed 2 bases at V and 6 bases at J, with 8 bases between. Germline V CDR1 and CDR2: MNHNS, SASEGT. In DNA, the CDR3 is TGTGCCAGCAGTGAATTTGGGCGCGAGCAGTACTTC. Translation: CASSEFGREQYF.

The chain is built from TRBV29-1 and TRBJ2-7; 8 bases match TRBD2. The CDR3 has 14 residues. V shed 5 bases and J 3 bases; nucleotides not matched to a gene: 9. CDR1 is SQVTM and CDR2 is ANQGSEA in the germline V gene. CDR3 sequence: CSVPLAGTGYEQYF. The CDR3 DNA sequence: TGCAGCGTTCCCTTAGCGGGGACGGGCTACGAGCAGTACTTC.

The gene calls are TRBV5-8 and TRBJ2-1, with D possibly TRBD1 on 6 matching bases. The CDR3 is 13 amino acids. Germline CDR1 SGHTS, CDR2 YDEGEE. Trimming left V 6 bases short and J 3 bases short, with 10 bases between. CDR3 region: CASNIGGYNEQFF. In DNA, the CDR3 is TGTGCCAGCAACATAGGGGGCTACAATGAGCAGTTCTTC.

This chain connects TRBV4-1 to TRBJ2-7, with 11 bases identical to TRBD1. V trimming: 4 bases; J trimming: 7 bases; junction bases outside the gene matches: 9. CDR1 MGHRA and CDR2 YSYEKL come from the germline V gene. There are 15 residues in the CDR3. CDR3 bases: TGCGCCAGCAGCCCCAGAGGAGGGACAGGGGGGGAGCAGTACTTC. Protein: CASSPRGGTGGEQYF.

The chain has TRBV27 and TRBJ2-3; unclear D gene. The CDR3 covers 14 residues. V was clipped by 8 bases and J by 1 base, with 13 bases between them. CDR1 and CDR2 (germline): MNHEY, SMNVEV (reference sequence). The CDR3 is CASPTINRTDTQYF. CDR3 bases: TGTGCCAGCCCAACTATAAATCGCACAGATACGCAGTATTTT.

The genes are TRBV5-1 and TRBJ2-5; a possible D gene is TRBD2 (5 bases). CDR1 is SGHRS and CDR2 is YFSETQ in the germline V gene. This CDR3 is built from 12 residues. The germline V and J ends were trimmed by 10 bases and 4 bases, with 14 bases remaining between them. The chain's CDR3 is CADNGGGETQYF. The CDR3 coding sequence is TGCGCCGACAACGGAGGAGGAGAGACCCAGTACTTC.

The chain carries TRBV4-3 and TRBJ2-1; 7 bases align to TRBD2. The J segment lost 3 bases and the V segment lost 4 bases, leaving 3 bases of the junction unmatched. CDR1 is LGHNA, CDR2 YSLEER, per germline. CDR3 length: 14 residues. The CDR3 DNA sequence: TGCGCCAGCAGCCCCGGGACTAACTACAATGAGCAGTTCTTC. It encodes CASSPGTNYNEQFF.

The chain is built from TRBV16 and TRBJ2-3; the match to TRBD1 covers 10 bases. The ends lost 2 bases at V and 3 bases at J; junction bases unmatched: 5. CDR3 length: 16 amino acids. Germline V gives CDR1 KGHSY, CDR2 FQNENV. CDR3 sequence: CASSQTGQGGTDTQYF. The CDR3 nucleotides are TGTGCCAGCAGCCAAACCGGACAGGGGGGGACAGATACGCAGTATTTT.

The chain has TRBV6-6 and TRBJ1-4, with D possibly matching TRBD1 (5 bases). The CDR3 has 10 residues. Germline V gene sequence: CDR1 MNHNY, CDR2 SVGAGI (reference sequence). The germline V and J ends were trimmed by 10 bases and 13 bases, with 13 bases remaining between them. Here the CDR3 DNA reads TGTGCCATTACAGGAAGAGGACTGTTTTTT. Translation: CAITGRGLFF.

The V call is TRBV5-6, the J call TRBJ2-7; 10 bases map to TRBD1. Germline V gives CDR1 SGHDT, CDR2 YYEEEE. CDR3 size: 14 residues. Trimming removed 1 base from V and 4 bases from J; junction bases left unmatched: 2. The CDR3 region has the DNA TGTGCCAGCAGCTTGTTGGACAGGGGGTACGAGCAGTACTTC. This translates into CASSLLDRGYEQYF. Based on the CDR3 plus reference TRBV5-6 and TRBJ2-7, the full variable domain is DAGVTQSPTHLIKTRGQQVTLRCSPKSGHDTVSWYQQALGQGPQFIFQYYEEEERQRGNFPDRFSGHQFPNYSSELNVNALLLGDSALYLCASSLLDRGYEQYFGPGTRLTVT.

V and J are TRBV29-1 and TRBJ2-7; 8 bases align to TRBD2. The germline V gene encodes CDR1 SQVTM and CDR2 ANQGSEA. This CDR3 contains 13 residues. V lost 3 bases, J lost 2 bases, and 3 bases stayed unmatched. For the CDR3, the DNA is TGCAGCGTTGACGACGGGAGGGCCTACGAGCAGTACTTC. Translated, it gives CSVDDGRAYEQYF.

This chain links TRBV9 with TRBJ2-1; D possibly corresponds to TRBD1 (5 bases). Germline V gene sequence: CDR1 SGDLS, CDR2 YYNGEE. This CDR3 is 11 amino acids long. V shed 2 bases and J shed 10 bases, with 7 bases lying between them. The CDR3 coding sequence is TGTGCCAGCAGCGTGGGGCGGGAGCAGTTCTTC. Translated, it gives CASSVGREQFF.

The rearrangement links TRBV7-6 to TRBJ2-1; 10 positions match TRBD2. The CDR3 extends over 15 amino acids. Germline V gene sequence: CDR1 SGHVS, CDR2 FNYEAQ. After removal of 1 base from V and 6 bases from J, the junction contained 3 bases not matched to a gene. The CDR3 here is CASSLEASGSNEQFF. The CDR3 DNA reads TGTGCCAGCAGCTTAGAGGCTAGCGGGAGCAATGAGCAGTTCTTC.

CDR3 DNA: TGTGCCAGTAGTATCTCACTCCCCTCCTACAATGAGCAGTTCTTC. Translated: CASSISLPSYNEQFF. The genes are TRBV19 and TRBJ2-1; D is unclear. Germline V gene data show CDR1 as LNHDA and CDR2 as SQIVND (reference sequence). Deletions cut 3 bases from V and 0 bases from J, with 9 bases between. The CDR3 covers 15 residues.

This chain uses TRBV7-6 with TRBJ2-1; 10 nucleotides match TRBD2. The CDR3 is made up of 14 amino acids. Losses at the gene ends were 5 bases for V and 5 bases for J; bases not matched to a gene: 3. Germline values: CDR1 SGHVS, CDR2 FNYEAQ. The CDR3 is CASSRGLADNEQFF. The CDR3 DNA reads as TGTGCCAGCAGCCGCGGACTAGCGGACAATGAGCAGTTCTTC.

As DNA, the CDR3 is TGTGCCAGCAGCTTAGGGACAGGGGGCGCTAGCTCCTACGAGCAGTACTTC. Its protein product is CASSLGTGGASSYEQYF. V gene TRBV7-9 combines with J gene TRBJ2-7; TRBD1 aligns across 11 bases. The CDR3 has 17 residues. With V trimmed by 1 base and J by 0 bases, 5 bases remained unmatched. Looked up from germline, CDR1 is SEHNR and CDR2 is FQNEAQ (reference sequence).

The chain employs TRBV2 and TRBJ2-3, with 11 bases lining up with TRBD2. After removal of 8 bases from V and 4 bases from J, the junction contained 2 bases not matched to a gene. This CDR3 contains 13 residues. The germline CDR1 and CDR2 sequences are SNHLY and FYNNEI. CDR3 amino acids: CASRTSGPDTQYF. In DNA, the CDR3 is TGTGCCAGCCGGACTAGCGGGCCAGATACGCAGTATTTT.

The gene calls are TRBV19 and TRBJ2-7, with 8 bases that match TRBD1. Trimming at V came to 1 base and at J to 6 bases, leaving 5 bases not matched to a gene. CDR3 length equals 14 residues. The germline V gene encodes CDR1 LNHDA and CDR2 SQIVND (reference sequence). The CDR3 DNA sequence: TGTGCCAGTAGTATAGGGACAGGGACGTCCGAGCAGTACTTC. Protein sequence: CASSIGTGTSEQYF.

The CDR3: CASSDSQGYYGYTF. CDR3 DNA sequence: TGTGCCAGCAGTGACTCGCAGGGTTACTATGGCTACACCTTC. This chain links TRBV6-4 with TRBJ1-2; tentative D call: TRBD1 (5 bases). The ends were cut back, 0 bases at V and 3 bases at J, with 8 bases in the middle. The CDR3 contains 14 residues. Germline lookup yields CDR1 MRHNA and CDR2 SNTAGT.

V usage is TRBV4-1 and J usage is TRBJ2-7; perhaps TRBD2 as D (6 bases). Germline values: CDR1 MGHRA, CDR2 YSYEKL. With 0 bases removed from V and 3 bases from J, the gap between germline ends came to 12 bases. CDR3 length: 15 amino acids. CDR3 sequence reads: CASSQEGREHYEQYF. CDR3 nucleotide sequence: TGCGCCAGCAGCCAAGAAGGACGGGAGCACTACGAGCAGTACTTC.

The V gene is TRBV21-1, the J gene TRBJ2-1; the listed D gene, TRBD2, was not tested against the DNA. TRBV21-1 constitutes a pseudogene. This CDR3 is built from 16 residues. The CDR3 reads CASSKARTSGYNEQFF. The CDR3, as DNA: TGTGCCAGCAGCAAAGCGCGGACTAGCGGCTACAATGAGCAGTTCTTC.

This clone was observed a handful of times. The chain links TRBV4-3 to TRBJ2-1; tentative D call: TRBD1 (5 bases). The V end lost 0 bases, the J end lost 5 bases, and 8 bases lay between the germline ends. The CDR3 is made up of 14 amino acids. Germline CDR1 LGHNA, CDR2 YSLEER. CDR3 in amino acids: CASSQEETDNEQFF. The CDR3 nucleotides read TGCGCCAGCAGCCAAGAGGAGACAGACAATGAGCAGTTCTTC.

The CDR3 sequence is CSVLTPGQGGREQFF. CDR3 DNA sequence: TGCAGCGTCCTGACCCCGGGACAGGGAGGGAGGGAGCAGTTCTTC. The J gene is TRBJ2-1, the V gene TRBV29-1; TRBD1 matches 9 bases. This CDR3 comprises 15 residues. The germline gives CDR1 SQVTM, CDR2 ANQGSEA. V dropped 6 bases and J dropped 10; count of bases not matched to a gene: 16.

The table lists this clone with a count of one. The chain carries TRBV19 and TRBJ2-3; D call uncertain. The V and J ends lost 4 bases and 0 bases respectively, with 5 bases between them. Germline V gene sequence: CDR1 LNHDA, CDR2 SQIVND (reference sequence). There are 13 residues in the CDR3. CDR3 in amino acids: CASSTTSTDTQYF. CDR3 nucleotides: TGTGCCAGTAGTACGACAAGCACAGATACGCAGTATTTT.